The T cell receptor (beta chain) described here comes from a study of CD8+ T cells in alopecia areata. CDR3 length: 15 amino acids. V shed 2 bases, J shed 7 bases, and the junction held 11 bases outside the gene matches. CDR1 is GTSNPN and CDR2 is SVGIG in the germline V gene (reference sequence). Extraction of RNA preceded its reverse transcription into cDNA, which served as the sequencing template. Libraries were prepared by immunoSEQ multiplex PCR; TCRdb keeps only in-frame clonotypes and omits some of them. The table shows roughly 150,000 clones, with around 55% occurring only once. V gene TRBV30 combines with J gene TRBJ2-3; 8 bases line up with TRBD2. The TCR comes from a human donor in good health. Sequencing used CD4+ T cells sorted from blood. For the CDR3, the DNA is TGTGCCTGGAGTCGAACCGGGACTAGGCAACATACGCAGTATTTT. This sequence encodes CAWSRTGTRQHTQYF.